Shown below are 5 T cell receptor beta chains from a single sample sequenced in a study of T cells in tuberculosis. Libraries were prepared by immunoSEQ multiplex PCR; TCRdb keeps only in-frame clonotypes and omits some of them. The table records tens of thousands of clones, approximately 85% of them present only once. Time point denoted: new active TB diagnosis, blood taken before or within 7 days of starting treatment. The sequencing used PBMCs, collected at tuberculosis diagnosis. The receptors were sampled from an adult with tuberculosis.

This clone appeared once. CDR3 sequence reads: CASSVTGTGSREQYF. The CDR3 DNA reads TGTGCCAGCAGTGTTACCGGGACAGGGTCTCGAGAGCAGTACTTC. This chain uses TRBV6-1 with TRBJ2-7; 9 bases agree with TRBD1. The V gene end was trimmed by 4 bases and the J gene end by 7 bases; junction bases not matched to a gene: 11. Per germline, CDR1 MNHNS and CDR2 SASEGT. The CDR3 has 15 amino acids.

This chain links TRBV5-1 with TRBJ1-2; D is uncertain. Germline lookup yields CDR1 SGHRS and CDR2 YFSETQ. V gave up 0 bases and J gave up 3 bases, with 12 bases separating them. The CDR3 extends over 15 amino acids. CDR3 residues: CASSLATGIDYGYTF. The CDR3 DNA reads as TGCGCCAGCAGCTTGGCCACGGGGATTGACTATGGCTACACCTTC. Using reference TRBV5-1 and TRBJ1-2 for the parts outside the CDR3, the full variable domain is KAGVTQTPRYLIKTRGQQVTLSCSPISGHRSVSWYQQTPGQGLQFLFEYFSETQRNKGNFPGRFSGRQFSNSRSEMNVSTLELGDSALYLCASSLATGIDYGYTFGSGTRLTVV.

J is TRBJ2-1 and V is TRBV7-3; no firm D call. Trimming took off 0 bases at V and 9 bases at J, with 9 bases between the two ends. CDR1 and CDR2 from the germline V gene are SGHTA and FQGTGA. The CDR3 sequence is 13 residues long. This CDR3 is CASSLTLASEQFF. The CDR3, as DNA: TGTGCCAGCAGCTTAACCTTGGCTTCTGAGCAGTTCTTC.

This chain joins TRBV9 and TRBJ1-3; TRBD1 might be the D (5 bases). Germline V CDR1 and CDR2: SGDLS, YYNGEE. Deletions cut 4 bases from V and 4 bases from J, with 15 bases between. The CDR3 loop spans 15 amino acids. For the CDR3, the DNA is TGTGCCAGCAGCACATTCCCCGGGGGGGGAAACACCATATATTTT. Translation gives CASSTFPGGGNTIYF.

This sequence joins TRBV19 and TRBJ1-2, with 10 positions matching TRBD1. Trimming removed 7 bases from V and 1 base from J; junction bases left unmatched: 6. Germline CDR1 is LNHDA and CDR2 is SQIVND (reference sequence). This CDR3 contains 15 residues. For the CDR3, the DNA is TGTGCCAGTATGGCCGGGACAGGGGATAACTATGGCTACACCTTC. Translating it yields CASMAGTGDNYGYTF.